Detailed here is one TCR beta chain. Its antigen is undetermined. The sample belongs to a study of T cell responses to AZD1222 COVID-19 vaccine. For the study at large: Second-dose recipients at about 4 or about 12 weeks were treated as one pooled group. General study findings and limits: Donors skewed white British and female; clonal diversity was possibly underestimated. Following two doses of AZD1222, Spike-specific TCR breadth and depth rose.

CDR3 length: 18 residues. Germline-derived CDR1 and CDR2 are KGHSH and LQKENI. Trimming at V came to 3 bases and at J to 3 bases, leaving 14 bases not matched to a gene. The assay was immunoSEQ multiplex PCR, and TCRdb's table has in-frame clones only and misses some. Of some 200,000 clones in the sample, approximately 90% were seen once. Sequencing used peripheral blood, obtained on day 0 of AZD1222 vaccination. V gene TRBV18 combines with J gene TRBJ2-1; 7 bases agree with TRBD2. The origin of this receptor is an adult in good health. CDR3 sequence: CASSPSPSGAASYNEQFF. The CDR3 coding sequence is TGTGCCAGCTCACCGTCTCCTAGCGGAGCCGCCAGCTACAATGAGCAGTTCTTC.